These 32 T cell receptor beta chains share one sample of origin, sequenced in a study of identical twins. TCRdb independently ran MiXCR on the 5' RACE reads; one entry per CDR3 protein. The data hold 450,000 or so distinct CDR3 sequences, with roughly 26% observed a single time. These data are also associated with another study on T cells expressing NK-cell markers.

Specimen: CD4+ T cells sorted from blood. Receptor source: a woman under 30 in good health.

This clonotype was observed a handful of times. The rearrangement links TRBV7-9 to TRBJ2-7; D perhaps matches TRBD1 (5 bases). Germline V lookup: CDR1 SEHNR, CDR2 FQNEAQ (reference sequence). V shed 5 bases and J shed 4 bases, with 15 bases lying between them. This CDR3 contains 14 residues. The CDR3 coding sequence is TGTGCCAGCAGCCCCCTGGCAGGGAAGTACGAGCAGTACTTC. Protein sequence: CASSPLAGKYEQYF.

This chain links TRBV5-1 with TRBJ1-2, with D tentatively TRBD1 (6 bases). The CDR3 has 14 residues. Trimming took off 2 bases at V and 2 bases at J, with 10 bases between the two ends. Per the germline V gene, CDR1 is SGHRS and CDR2 is YFSETQ. The CDR3 protein is CASSLEQGNYGYTF. The CDR3 DNA sequence: TGCGCCAGCAGCTTAGAACAGGGCAACTATGGCTACACCTTC.

The chain uses TRBV5-1 and TRBJ2-1, with 7 bases fitting TRBD1. The CDR3 is 15 amino acids. The trim removed 0 bases at V and 7 bases at J, leaving 7 bases unmatched. CDR1 and CDR2 (germline): SGHRS, YFSETQ. CDR3 in DNA: TGCGCCAGCAGCTTGGGGGGGACAGTAAAGAATGAGCAGTTCTTC. Its protein product is CASSLGGTVKNEQFF.

This clonotype has only a few counts. V usage is TRBV5-1 and J usage is TRBJ2-5, with no clear D. V was trimmed by 5 bases and J by 5 bases, leaving 10 bases between them. This CDR3 region has 12 residues. Germline lookup yields CDR1 SGHRS and CDR2 YFSETQ. The CDR3 here is CASSYSKETQYF. The CDR3 DNA reads as TGCGCCAGCAGTTATAGTAAGGAGACCCAGTACTTC.

The chain carries TRBV10-3 and TRBJ1-2, with D uncertain. Germline-derived CDR1 and CDR2 are ENHRY and SYGVKD. The CDR3 consists of 12 residues. V lost 6 bases to trimming and J lost 8 bases, with 13 bases between them. DNA of the CDR3: TGTGCCATCAGCCGACATCTCAGGGGCTACACCTTC. Its protein product is CAISRHLRGYTF.

The sample holds a few counts of this clonotype. The V gene is TRBV20-1, the J gene TRBJ1-1; TRBD1 matches at 10 bases. The trim removed 6 bases at V and 6 bases at J, leaving 10 bases unmatched. Germline CDR1 reads DFQATT; CDR2 reads SNEGSKA (reference sequence). The CDR3 is 14 amino acids. CDR3 coding DNA: TGCAGTGCCAGGATCCGACAGGGGGCGTCTGAAGCTTTCTTT. This sequence encodes CSARIRQGASEAFF.

V is TRBV18 and J is TRBJ2-3; D is undetermined. The CDR3 runs to 16 residues. The V and J ends lost 3 bases and 5 bases respectively, with 18 bases between them. The germline V gene encodes CDR1 KGHSH and CDR2 LQKENI. The CDR3 protein is CASSPTRWYAQDTQYF. The DNA for the CDR3 is TGTGCCAGCTCACCCACCAGGTGGTACGCCCAAGATACGCAGTATTTT.

This clonotype has at least ten counts. The V gene is TRBV10-2, the J gene TRBJ2-2; D unresolved. CDR1 is WSHSY, CDR2 SAAADI, per germline. The CDR3 is 14 residues long. Trimming stripped 0 bases from V and 6 bases from J, with 8 bases between. This CDR3 is CASSESGRSGELFF. The CDR3 nucleotides are TGCGCCAGCAGTGAGTCGGGCAGGTCCGGGGAGCTGTTTTTT.

V gene TRBV6-5 combines with J gene TRBJ1-6; D unresolved. Deletions cut 2 bases from V and 9 bases from J, with 11 bases between. The germline gives CDR1 MNHEY, CDR2 SVGAGI. The CDR3 is 14 residues long. CDR3 region: CASSYRVMSSPLHF. DNA of the CDR3: TGTGCCAGCAGTTACCGGGTCATGAGTTCACCCCTCCACTTT.

This clonotype appeared a few times. V is TRBV11-3 and J is TRBJ2-1; a possible D gene is TRBD1 (5 bases). Trimming stripped 0 bases from V and 7 bases from J, with 10 bases between. From germline, CDR1 is SGHNT and CDR2 YENEEA. The CDR3 has 14 amino acids. CDR3 in DNA: TGTGCCAGCAGCTTAGAAAGGGGTCGGAATGAGCAGTTCTTC. Translation: CASSLERGRNEQFF.

This clonotype appeared many times. The chain couples TRBV20-1 to TRBJ1-1; 10 bases align to TRBD1. CDR1 is DFQATT, CDR2 SNEGSKA, per germline (reference sequence). This CDR3 has 12 amino acids. The J segment lost 4 bases and the V segment lost 5 bases, leaving 1 base of the junction unmatched. The DNA for the CDR3 is TGCAGTGCTCGACAGGGGGCCACTGAAGCTTTCTTT. Protein sequence: CSARQGATEAFF.

The table lists this clonotype with a few counts. This CDR3 is CAISEGPSDTQYF. The CDR3 DNA reads TGTGCCATCAGTGAGGGCCCTTCAGATACGCAGTATTTT. The chain uses TRBV10-3 and TRBJ2-3; no clear D. V lost 2 bases to trimming and J lost 4 bases, with 7 bases between them. Germline V gene sequence: CDR1 ENHRY, CDR2 SYGVKD. The CDR3 has 13 amino acids.

This clonotype showed up just a few times. This chain uses TRBV7-8 with TRBJ2-2, with TRBD1 matching over 7 bases. CDR3 size: 15 residues. Germline assignment: CDR1 SGHVS and CDR2 FQNEAQ. Trimming took 1 base from V and 6 from J; bases not matched to a gene: 5. CDR3 sequence reads: CASSLGQGAAGELFF. DNA of the CDR3: TGTGCCAGCAGCTTAGGACAGGGAGCGGCCGGGGAGCTGTTTTTT.

The chain recombines TRBV29-1 with TRBJ1-1, with D unclear. There are 13 residues in the CDR3. Trimming cost V 6 bases and J 0 bases, with 11 bases left between them. CDR1 and CDR2 (germline): SQVTM, ANQGSEA. In DNA form, the CDR3 reads TGCAGCGTGTACAAGGGCATGAACACTGAAGCTTTCTTT. Protein: CSVYKGMNTEAFF.

The chain couples TRBV6-1 to TRBJ2-2, with TRBD2 as a possible D gene (5 bases). Per the germline V gene, CDR1 is MNHNS and CDR2 is SASEGT. The CDR3 sequence is 15 residues long. The V and J ends lost 6 bases and 0 bases respectively, with 11 bases between them. CDR3 amino acids: CASRREDANTGELFF. DNA of the CDR3: TGTGCCAGCAGACGGGAAGACGCGAACACCGGGGAGCTGTTTTTT.

This clonotype was counted between two and nine times. The chain joins TRBV7-2 to TRBJ2-5; possibly TRBD2 for D (6 bases). The CDR3 is 15 amino acids. Trimming removed 1 base from V and 3 bases from J, with 12 bases in between. Germline V gene sequence: CDR1 SGHTA, CDR2 FQGNSA. Written as DNA, the CDR3 is TGTGCCAGCAGCTTAGGAGCGGGCAAAGAAGAGACCCAGTACTTC. Its translation: CASSLGAGKEETQYF. Drawing the rest from reference TRBV7-2 and TRBJ2-5, the complete variable domain is GAGVSQSPSNKVTEKGKDVELRCDPISGHTALYWYRQSLGQGLEFLIYFQGNSAPDKSGLPSDRFSAERTGGSVSTLTIQRTQQEDSAVYLCASSLGAGKEETQYFGPGTRLLVL.

The chain has TRBV20-1 and TRBJ2-5; TRBD2 aligns across 9 bases. The V and J ends lost 6 bases and 5 bases, in that order; junction bases with no gene match: 13. Per germline, CDR1 DFQATT and CDR2 SNEGSKA (reference sequence). There are 15 residues in the CDR3. The CDR3 reads CSAIPGREGRETQYF. Here the CDR3 DNA reads TGCAGTGCCATCCCCGGGCGGGAGGGCCGGGAGACCCAGTACTTC.

There are a few counts of this clonotype. CDR3 coding DNA: TGTGCCACCAGCAGCGACAGGGGCACTGAAGCTTTCTTT. As protein: CATSSDRGTEAFF. The chain carries TRBV15 and TRBJ1-1; 8 nucleotides align to TRBD1. CDR3 length equals 13 residues. The V and J ends lost 3 bases and 4 bases, in that order; junction bases with no gene match: 1. The V gene's germline CDR1 is LNHNV and CDR2 YYDKDF (reference sequence).

The rearrangement joins TRBV11-3 to TRBJ1-5, with 9 bases lining up with TRBD1. Losses at the gene ends were 5 bases for V and 7 bases for J; bases not matched to a gene: 3. This CDR3 has 13 amino acids. Looked up from germline, CDR1 is SGHNT and CDR2 is YENEEA. CDR3 DNA sequence: TGTGCCAGCAGCCGGGACAGGGAACAGCCCCAGCATTTT. It yields the protein CASSRDREQPQHF.

This clonotype was counted a few times. This chain uses TRBV11-2 with TRBJ2-2; D might be TRBD2 (5 bases). The ends were cut back, 3 bases at V and 1 base at J, with 6 bases in the middle. Germline values: CDR1 SGHAT, CDR2 FQNNGV. The length of the CDR3 is 14 residues. The CDR3 loop is CASSFSGNTGELFF. For the CDR3, the DNA is TGTGCCAGCAGCTTCAGCGGGAACACCGGGGAGCTGTTTTTT.

V gene TRBV28 combines with J gene TRBJ2-1; the match to TRBD2 covers 7 bases. This CDR3 spans 16 amino acids. Germline V gene data show CDR1 as MDHEN and CDR2 as SYDVKM. The ends lost 3 bases at V and 3 bases at J; junction bases unmatched: 8. CDR3 DNA sequence: TGTGCCAGCAGTTTGGGAGGAGCGGGGAACTACAATGAGCAGTTCTTC. The encoded protein is CASSLGGAGNYNEQFF.

V is TRBV7-2 and J is TRBJ2-1; D possibly matches TRBD1 or TRBD2 (5 bases each). The V and J ends lost 2 bases and 1 base respectively, with 9 bases between them. There are 15 residues in the CDR3. Germline V gene lookup returns CDR1 SGHTA and CDR2 FQGNSA. Written as DNA, the CDR3 is TGTGCCAGCAGCTTACAGGGAGATTCCTACAATGAGCAGTTCTTC. This translates into CASSLQGDSYNEQFF.

This clonotype was recorded a few times. The chain recombines TRBV10-2 with TRBJ2-7, with TRBD1 identical over 9 bases. V shed 3 bases, J shed 6 bases, and the junction held 9 bases outside the gene matches. Germline V gives CDR1 WSHSY, CDR2 SAAADI. The CDR3 consists of 15 residues. CDR3 region: CASSEPPDRGGEQYF. CDR3 nucleotides: TGCGCCAGCAGTGAACCCCCGGACAGGGGTGGCGAGCAGTACTTC.

This chain links TRBV20-1 with TRBJ1-1, with D uncertain. CDR3 size: 16 residues. V was trimmed by 0 bases and J by 3 bases, leaving 17 bases between them. Per the germline V gene, CDR1 is DFQATT and CDR2 is SNEGSKA (reference sequence). The CDR3, as DNA: TGCAGTGCTAGAGATCAAGTATGGGGAAGCTACACTGAAGCTTTCTTT. As protein: CSARDQVWGSYTEAFF.

The chain links TRBV7-9 to TRBJ2-7; TRBD2 aligns across 10 bases. Per germline, CDR1 SEHNR and CDR2 FQNEAQ (reference sequence). The CDR3 covers 17 residues. Unmatched junction bases numbered 12, after V lost 4 bases and J lost 3 bases. CDR3 DNA: TGTGCCAGCAGCTCCGATTGGAGACTAGCGGGCCTCTACGAGCAGTACTTC. Protein: CASSSDWRLAGLYEQYF.

Only a few counts were recorded for this clonotype. The chain joins TRBV20-1 to TRBJ1-5, with unresolved D. The germline V gene encodes CDR1 DFQATT and CDR2 SNEGSKA (reference sequence). This CDR3 has 14 residues. Trimming removed 0 bases at V and 5 bases at J, with 11 bases between. The CDR3 DNA sequence: TGCAGTGCTAGAGATGACCTGAGAGATCAGCCCCAGCATTTT. Protein product: CSARDDLRDQPQHF.

A few counts support this clonotype. The chain carries TRBV20-1 and TRBJ2-1; D unclear. CDR1 is DFQATT and CDR2 is SNEGSKA in the germline V gene (reference sequence). Trimming removed 1 base from V and 7 bases from J, with 8 bases in between. The CDR3 covers 12 residues. The CDR3 nucleotides are TGCAGTGCTAGAGTTGGGCAGAATGAGCAGTTCTTC. This sequence encodes CSARVGQNEQFF.

The chain uses TRBV5-1 and TRBJ2-3; D is undetermined. V was pared by 0 bases and J by 4 bases, with 15 bases between. There are 16 residues in the CDR3. The germline V gene encodes CDR1 SGHRS and CDR2 YFSETQ. The CDR3 DNA reads as TGCGCCAGCAGCTTGGGTCCCCTCCGGGCGGCAGATACGCAGTATTTT. It is translated as CASSLGPLRAADTQYF.

The chain is built from TRBV12-3 or TRBV12-4 and TRBJ2-2; D perhaps matches TRBD2 (7 bases). The V gene lost 10 bases and the J gene lost 4 bases, with 19 bases spanning the gap. The length of the CDR3 is 15 residues. CDR3 DNA sequence: TGTGCCATCAAAAGCGGGACAAATAGCACCGGGGAGCTGTTTTTT. Its protein product is CAIKSGTNSTGELFF.

V is TRBV9 and J is TRBJ1-6, with D tentatively TRBD1 (5 bases). V was shortened by 3 bases and J by 12 bases, with 10 bases between the two germline ends. The CDR3 is made up of 12 amino acids. CDR1 and CDR2 from the germline V gene are SGDLS and YYNGEE. CDR3 residues: CASSALGGPLHF. CDR3 DNA: TGTGCCAGCAGCGCGCTTGGGGGACCCCTCCACTTT.

This clonotype showed up just a few times. The genes are TRBV20-1 and TRBJ2-3; possibly TRBD2 for D (5 bases). In germline, CDR1 is DFQATT, CDR2 SNEGSKA (reference sequence). There are 13 residues in the CDR3. V lost 3 bases and J lost 9, with 16 bases in between. The DNA for the CDR3 is TGCAGTGCTAGCTACCCTACTAGTACCACGCAGTATTTT. Translating it yields CSASYPTSTTQYF.

This clonotype was recorded a few times. The rearrangement joins TRBV29-1 to TRBJ2-7, with 12 nucleotides matching TRBD2. Germline CDR1 and CDR2: SQVTM and ANQGSEA. V shed 2 bases and J 5 bases; nucleotides not matched to a gene: 7. The CDR3 is 15 residues long. CDR3 sequence reads: CSVEQLAGGWNEQYF. CDR3 in DNA: TGCAGCGTTGAACAACTAGCGGGAGGCTGGAACGAGCAGTACTTC.